A single sample is the source of the 23 T cell receptor beta chains below, sequenced in a study of T-cell reconstitution after alpha-beta-depleted transplantation in children. As it was prepared, the TCRbeta library received unique molecular identifiers. TCRdb re-analysed the PCR reads in MiXCR, keeping a single row per CDR3 protein. The profile covers around 450,000 distinct CDR3 sequences, with about 45% appearing a single time and 25% to 30% taken by the ten largest. The specimen comprised PBMCs, sampled before TCRalphabeta/CD19-depleted stem cell transplant. The origin of the receptors is a girl aged 2 to 10 with aplastic anemia, due to receive a stem cell transplant.

The chain joins TRBV12-3 or TRBV12-4 to TRBJ1-5, with 10 positions matching TRBD1. V shed 3 bases, J shed 7 bases, and the junction held 18 bases outside the gene matches. The CDR3 covers 19 residues. The CDR3 nucleotides read TGTGCCAGCAGTTTCGGGGGACAGGGGTCAACAGGGGGCCGCCAGCCCCAGCATTTT. It yields the protein CASSFGGQGSTGGRQPQHF.

As regards this clonotype: Possible read error: a much larger clone is one base away. The J gene is TRBJ2-1, the V gene TRBV7-7; D may be TRBD2 (5 bases). In germline, CDR1 is SSHAT, CDR2 FNYEAQ (reference sequence). The CDR3 is made up of 15 amino acids. Here the CDR3 DNA reads TGTGCTAGCAGCTTAGATACCGCGAGGGCCAATGAGCAGTTCTTC. It specifies CASSLDTARANEQFF.

This clonotype showed up many times. V is TRBV2 and J is TRBJ2-1; D may be TRBD2 (5 bases). Germline loops: CDR1 SNHLY, CDR2 FYNNEI. V lost 7 bases and J lost 3, with 7 bases in between. This CDR3 has 12 amino acids. The CDR3, as DNA: TGTGCCAGCACAGGAGGCTACAATGAGCAGTTCTTC. Translated: CASTGGYNEQFF.

The rearrangement joins TRBV20-1 to TRBJ2-7; D is ambiguous. CDR1 and CDR2 (germline): DFQATT, SNEGSKA (reference sequence). CDR3 length: 13 residues. Between the trimmed V and J ends, which lost 3 bases and 5 bases, there was a span of 14 bases. The DNA of the CDR3 is TGCAGTGCTAGTTTCCCGGGTCCGGACGAGCAGTACTTC. Amino acids: CSASFPGPDEQYF.

V is TRBV5-1 and J is TRBJ2-3; D is ambiguous. CDR1 and CDR2 from the germline V gene are SGHRS and YFSETQ. Trimming removed 0 bases at V and 4 bases at J, with 12 bases between. This CDR3 contains 15 residues. DNA of the CDR3: TGCGCCAGCAGCTTGGCCGATCGTCAGGCAGATACGCAGTATTTT. Translated: CASSLADRQADTQYF.

This clonotype was picked up one time. The V call is TRBV20-1, the J call TRBJ2-7; perhaps TRBD1 as D (6 bases). CDR3 length equals 11 residues. V was pared by 4 bases and J by 5 bases, with 9 bases between. CDR1 DFQATT and CDR2 SNEGSKA come from the germline V gene (reference sequence). CDR3 loop: CSATHRDEQYF. The CDR3, as DNA: TGCAGTGCTACCCACAGGGACGAGCAGTACTTC.

This clonotype has at least ten counts. J is TRBJ1-2 and V is TRBV6-5; D unresolved. The germline V and J ends were trimmed by 0 bases and 5 bases, with 13 bases remaining between them. The CDR3 spans 15 residues. CDR1 is MNHEY and CDR2 is SVGAGI in the germline V gene. The CDR3 DNA reads TGTGCCAGCAGTTACTCTCGTAGGGCGGAATATGGCTACACCTTC. It is translated as CASSYSRRAEYGYTF.

The rearrangement joins TRBV12-3 or TRBV12-4 to TRBJ2-2, with TRBD2 as a possible D gene (7 bases). The V and J ends lost 6 bases and 1 base respectively, with 15 bases between them. This CDR3 is 16 amino acids long. The DNA for the CDR3 is TGTGCCAGCAGCCCCCGGGGAGGGGGGAACACCGGGGAGCTGTTTTTT. As protein: CASSPRGGGNTGELFF.

The DNA for the CDR3 is TGTGCCAGCAGCCCGGAAAGACACGAGAACACTGAAGCTTTCTTT. Amino acids: CASSPERHENTEAFF. The chain joins TRBV5-6 to TRBJ1-1; D is unresolved. V was cut by 4 bases and J by 1 base, with 14 bases left in between. Germline V gives CDR1 SGHDT, CDR2 YYEEEE. The CDR3 extends over 15 amino acids.

The V call is TRBV20-1, the J call TRBJ2-3; D not resolved. The CDR3 contains 13 residues. CDR1 is DFQATT and CDR2 is SNEGSKA in the germline V gene (reference sequence). V was shortened by 8 bases and J by 2 bases, with 14 bases between the two germline ends. CDR3 sequence: CSTDEPPTDTQYF. For the CDR3, the DNA is TGCAGTACAGACGAGCCTCCCACAGATACGCAGTATTTT.

This chain connects TRBV7-9 to TRBJ2-5; D not certain. This CDR3 is built from 15 residues. The V end was cut by 2 bases, the J end by 5 bases, with 15 bases between. Per the germline V gene, CDR1 is SEHNR and CDR2 is FQNEAQ (reference sequence). The CDR3 reads CASSLYSSLVETQYF. In nucleotides, the CDR3 is TGTGCCAGCAGCTTATACTCCTCCCTCGTGGAGACCCAGTACTTC. Supplemented by reference TRBV7-9 and TRBJ2-5, the full variable domain reads DTGVSQNPRHKITKRGQNVTFRCDPISEHNRLYWYRQTLGQGPEFLTYFQNEAQLEKSRLLSDRFSAERPKGSFSTLEIQRTEQGDSAMYLCASSLYSSLVETQYFGPGTRLLVL.

This clonotype was detected a few times. The V call is TRBV7-6, the J call TRBJ2-7; D not certain. This CDR3 is 16 amino acids long. Germline values: CDR1 SGHVS, CDR2 FNYEAQ. The V and J ends lost 1 base and 3 bases respectively, with 16 bases between them. The CDR3 loop reads CASSLESRPRDYEQYF. CDR3 DNA sequence: TGTGCCAGCAGCTTAGAAAGTCGGCCCCGAGACTACGAGCAGTACTTC.

The chain is built from TRBV5-5 and TRBJ2-1, with D possibly matching TRBD2 (6 bases). Trimming took off 2 bases at V and 7 bases at J, with 13 bases between the two ends. The germline gives CDR1 SGHKS, CDR2 YYEKEE (reference sequence). This CDR3 is 14 amino acids long. DNA for the CDR3: TGTGCCAGCAGCTTAACCGCCGGGGGAAATGAGCAGTTCTTC. Protein product: CASSLTAGGNEQFF.

This clonotype was seen a handful of times. This rearrangement joins TRBV5-1 to TRBJ2-3, with TRBD2 matching 9 bases. The CDR3 sequence is 14 residues long. Germline V lookup: CDR1 SGHRS, CDR2 YFSETQ. Losses at the gene ends were 4 bases for V and 5 bases for J; bases not matched to a gene: 5. CDR3 sequence reads: CASSTLAGQDTQYF. The CDR3 DNA reads TGCGCCAGCAGCACCCTAGCGGGACAAGATACGCAGTATTTT. Drawing the rest from reference TRBV5-1 and TRBJ2-3, the complete variable domain is KAGVTQTPRYLIKTRGQQVTLSCSPISGHRSVSWYQQTPGQGLQFLFEYFSETQRNKGNFPGRFSGRQFSNSRSEMNVSTLELGDSALYLCASSTLAGQDTQYFGPGTRLTVL.

A few counts support this clonotype. The chain joins TRBV20-1 to TRBJ2-2; 12 nucleotides align to TRBD2. V was clipped by 5 bases and J by 6 bases; unmatched bases: 7. Germline CDR1 is DFQATT and CDR2 is SNEGSKA (reference sequence). The CDR3 length is 15 residues. CDR3 region: CSALPSSGRAGELFF. CDR3 coding DNA: TGCAGTGCTCTTCCATCTAGCGGGAGGGCCGGGGAGCTGTTTTTT.

This clonotype was recorded only once. CDR3 sequence reads: CASSYSGTASNQPQHF. In DNA, the CDR3 is TGTGCCAGCAGTTACTCCGGGACAGCGAGCAATCAGCCCCAGCATTTT. The J gene is TRBJ1-5, the V gene TRBV6-5; TRBD1 aligns across 7 bases. From germline, CDR1 is MNHEY and CDR2 SVGAGI. Germline trimming cut 0 bases from V and 1 base from J; bases unmatched to any gene: 3. This CDR3 has 16 amino acids.

This clonotype has at least ten counts. The chain employs TRBV12-3 or TRBV12-4 and TRBJ1-1, with no clear D. The V end was cut by 5 bases, the J end by 1 base, with 11 bases between. This CDR3 spans 14 amino acids. CDR3 in amino acids: CASSPTTPNTEAFF. The CDR3 DNA reads TGTGCCAGCAGTCCGACGACACCGAACACTGAAGCTTTCTTT.

The chain combines TRBV7-9 with TRBJ2-2; a weak D match, TRBD1 (5 bases). This CDR3 contains 16 residues. Germline CDR1 is SEHNR and CDR2 is FQNEAQ (reference sequence). V was pared by 1 base and J by 2 bases, with 11 bases between. The CDR3 nucleotides read TGTGCCAGCAGCTTAGGACAGAGCCTCAACACCGGGGAGCTGTTTTTT. Encoded protein: CASSLGQSLNTGELFF.

The V and J genes are TRBV29-1 and TRBJ2-3; D is perhaps TRBD1 (7 bases). Trimming shortened V by 7 bases and J by 5 bases, and 13 bases separated the two germline ends. The CDR3 is made up of 12 amino acids. Germline V gene lookup returns CDR1 SQVTM and CDR2 ANQGSEA. CDR3 sequence (DNA): TGCAGCGGCCGACAGGGAGGAGATACGCAGTATTTT. It is translated as CSGRQGGDTQYF.

The rearrangement joins TRBV18 to TRBJ2-5, with 8 nucleotides matching TRBD2. The CDR3 contains 14 residues. Germline loops: CDR1 KGHSH, CDR2 LQKENI. Trimming took 0 bases from V and 5 from J; bases not matched to a gene: 2. DNA of the CDR3: TGTGCCAGCTCACCACCGAGCGGGGGCGAGACCCAGTACTTC. Translated: CASSPPSGGETQYF.

This clonotype was detected many times. The chain is built from TRBV18 and TRBJ2-1; TRBD2 agrees at 13 bases. After removal of 6 bases from V and 9 bases from J, the junction contained 14 bases not matched to a gene. Germline lookup yields CDR1 KGHSH and CDR2 LQKENI. The CDR3 contains 17 residues. DNA of the CDR3: TGTGCCAGCTCCCCGACAACAGGACTAGCGGGAGCTGGTGAGCAGTTCTTC. The encoded protein is CASSPTTGLAGAGEQFF.

This clonotype came up many times. V gene TRBV20-1 combines with J gene TRBJ1-3; D gene unclear. The V end lost 3 bases, the J end lost 0 bases, and 15 bases lay between the germline ends. The CDR3 sequence is 16 residues long. Germline V gene data show CDR1 as DFQATT and CDR2 as SNEGSKA (reference sequence). CDR3 DNA: TGCAGTGCTAGGCTTTCAGGTGCCAGCTCTGGAAACACCATATATTTT. Encoded protein: CSARLSGASSGNTIYF.

The rearrangement uses TRBV20-1 and TRBJ2-3; D is unresolved. This CDR3 contains 12 residues. V gave up 4 bases and J gave up 4 bases, with 9 bases separating them. Germline values: CDR1 DFQATT, CDR2 SNEGSKA (reference sequence). CDR3: CSATGRPDTQYF. CDR3 coding DNA: TGCAGTGCTACTGGGCGGCCAGATACGCAGTATTTT.